The text below deals with one T cell receptor (beta chain). What antigen it recognizes has not been identified. Per-base quality was not reported, and no clone a single base away is much larger than it. This entry comes from a study of OX40 agonist ivuxolimab in advanced cancers. About the full investigation: Ivuxolimab was an agonistic, fully human IgG2 monoclonal antibody directed against OX40 (CD134), a costimulatory receptor. Patients were allowed to have had prior anti-PD-1, anti-PD-L1 or anti-CTLA-4 therapy, and approximately 39% of the dose-escalation patients had been treated with checkpoint inhibitors. Partial responses were achieved by three dose-escalation patients, of whom one had hepatocellular carcinoma and two had cutaneous melanoma. Of the approximately 50 patients in dose escalation, about 20 had hepatocellular carcinoma, some 15 had melanoma, 9 had renal cell carcinoma and 9 had head and neck cancer. The paper covers the monotherapy dose-escalation part of the phase I ivuxolimab trial, which included N = 52 patients. The point of sequencing TCRbeta in the periphery was to test whether ivuxolimab changed TCR sequence diversity and drove clonal T-cell expansion. The dose-escalation cohort was approximately 83% male with a mean age of roughly 60 years, ranging from roughly 23 to 85. Intravenous ivuxolimab was administered to patients every 2 weeks at six dose levels: 0.01, 0.1, 0.3, 1.5, 3 and 10 mg/kg. What the study reported, not specific to this receptor: The antigen specificity of the peripheral T cells that underwent clonal expansion was not determined. Clonal expansion of both CD4+ and CD8+ blood T cells was observed from baseline to week 6 at doses 0.1 to 3.0 mg/kg. After ivuxolimab, expanded clones were on average more numerous among CD8+ T cells than among CD4+ T cells. In partial responders in the 0.1-3.0 mg/kg groups, normalized peripheral clonal expansion was found to be among the lowest, especially among CD8+ T cells. Low levels of normalized T-cell clonal expansion were also seen in some nonresponding patients.

The trial excluded patients who had a history of autoimmune disease or who were on systemic immunosuppression. Peripheral blood for TCR sequencing was drawn from every dose cohort at baseline, at cycle 4 day 1 and at cycle 7 day 1. The samples were drawn from a first-in-human, open-label, multicenter phase I dose-escalation trial of ivuxolimab. Adults with locally advanced or metastatic melanoma, renal cell, hepatocellular, or head and neck squamous cell carcinoma were enrolled in the trial. Before TCR sequencing, CD4+ T cells and CD8+ T cells were sorted from peripheral blood as separate populations. Genomic DNA was isolated from the sorted cells so that the TCRbeta CDR3 region could be sequenced. TCRbeta CDR3 regions were sequenced using the immunoSEQ Assay. TCRdb obtained this table from immuneACCESS and retained in-frame rearrangements with V and J assigned. These tables miss some clones; where compared with another copy, unresolved V genes account for less than half of the shortfall, and the remainder is unexplained. The table for this sample lists about 120,000 clones; 85% to 90% of them were counted only once. The ten largest account for more than 0.45% of the sample.

There are 14 amino acids in the CDR3, from cysteine to phenylalanine inclusive. Left in the record is the CDR3 DNA by itself, 42 bases read in frame from the first base. V is cut by 5 bases and J by 2 bases, and the space between the germline ends is 12 bases. The CDR1 and CDR2 encoded by the germline V gene are SGHNT and YENEEA. This specimen was CD4+ or CD8+ T cells sorted from blood, taken in a trial of the OX40 agonist ivuxolimab. This clonotype was sampled from an adult with an advanced solid tumor such as melanoma, head and neck, liver or kidney cancer. The receptor chain draws on TRBV11-3 and TRBJ1-1; the best D guess is TRBD1, with 6 bases matching. CDR3 region: CASSHRAANTEAFF. Read as DNA, the sequence is TGTGCCAGCAGCCACAGGGCTGCTAACACTGAAGCTTTCTTT.